This TCR beta chain was sequenced in a study of regulatory T cells in long-lasting Graves disease. Indicated time point: newly diagnosed GD, antithyroid drugs for less than 3 months. The TCR library was prepared using RNA isolated from PBMCs. Trimming stripped 6 bases from V and 9 bases from J, with 15 bases between. This CDR3 region has 13 residues. Germline V CDR1 and CDR2: MNHEY, SMNVEV (reference sequence). iRepertoire HTBI primers and Arm-PCR of CDR3 regions built TCR beta libraries. TCRdb re-called the multiplex PCR reads with MiXCR, one entry per CDR3 protein. The sample lists 400,000 to 500,000 distinct CDR3 sequences, 15% seen once, with 16% in the top ten. The same sample was also studied in work on T cells in Graves' hyperthyroidism and ophthalmopathy. From that report: Also found in blood were most expanded thyroid clonotypes above 0.001.

The V gene is TRBV27, the J gene TRBJ2-1; D is uncertain. This sample comprised peripheral blood mononuclear cells (PBMCs), obtained at new diagnosis, from a patient treated with antithyroid drugs. The receptor was isolated from a woman aged 30 to 39 with Graves disease. The CDR3 DNA sequence: TGTGCCAGCAGCTACCCCCTGCTCGGTGAGCAGTTCTTC. This sequence encodes CASSYPLLGEQFF.